There are many counts of the clone carrying this TCR beta chain. This sample is drawn from a study of early T cells in non-severe SARS-CoV-2 infection. One entry per CDR3 protein results from TCRdb running MiXCR on the 5' RACE reads. The table lists 20,000 to 30,000 distinct CDR3 sequences, roughly 5.3% of them singletons. The length of the CDR3 is 14 residues. Per the germline V gene, CDR1 is SGHVS and CDR2 is FQNEAQ. V lost 6 bases, J lost 5 bases, and 7 bases stayed unmatched. This receptor was identified in an adult who was a healthcare worker with PCR-confirmed SARS-CoV-2 infection or an uninfected control (not recorded which). This rearrangement joins TRBV7-8 to TRBJ2-5, with 9 bases fitting TRBD2. Sequenced: whole blood. In nucleotides, the CDR3 is TGTGCCAGCAGGCAGCGGGGGGAGTGGGAGACCCAGTACTTC. The encoded protein is CASRQRGEWETQYF.